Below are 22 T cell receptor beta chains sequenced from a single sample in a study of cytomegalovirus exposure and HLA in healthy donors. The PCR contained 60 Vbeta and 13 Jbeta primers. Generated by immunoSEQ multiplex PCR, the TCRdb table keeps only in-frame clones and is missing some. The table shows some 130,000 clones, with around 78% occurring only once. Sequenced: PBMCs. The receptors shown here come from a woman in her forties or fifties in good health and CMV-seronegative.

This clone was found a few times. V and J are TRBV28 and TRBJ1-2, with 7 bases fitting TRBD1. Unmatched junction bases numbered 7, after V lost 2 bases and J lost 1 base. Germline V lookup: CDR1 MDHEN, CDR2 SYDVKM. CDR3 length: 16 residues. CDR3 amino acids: CASSLGWDSDNYGYTF. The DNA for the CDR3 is TGTGCCAGCAGTTTAGGATGGGACAGCGATAACTATGGCTACACCTTC.

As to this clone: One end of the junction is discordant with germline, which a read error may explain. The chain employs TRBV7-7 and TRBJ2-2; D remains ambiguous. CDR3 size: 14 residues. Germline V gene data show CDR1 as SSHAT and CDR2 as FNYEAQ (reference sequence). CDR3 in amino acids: CASSFILNTGELFF. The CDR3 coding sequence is TGTGCTAGCAGCTTCATTTTGAACACCGGGGAGCTGTTTTTT.

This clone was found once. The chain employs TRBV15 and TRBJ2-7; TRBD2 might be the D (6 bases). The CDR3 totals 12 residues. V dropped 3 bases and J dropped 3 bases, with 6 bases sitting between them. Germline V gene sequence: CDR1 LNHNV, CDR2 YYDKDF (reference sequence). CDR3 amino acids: CATSRDYYEQYF. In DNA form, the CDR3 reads TGTGCCACCAGCAGGGACTACTACGAGCAGTACTTC.

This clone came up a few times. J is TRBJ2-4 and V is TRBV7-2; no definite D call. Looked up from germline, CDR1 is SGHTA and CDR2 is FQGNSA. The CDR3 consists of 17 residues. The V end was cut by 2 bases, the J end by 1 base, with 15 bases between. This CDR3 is CASSLRLGNSAKNIQYF. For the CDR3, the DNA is TGTGCCAGCAGCTTACGCCTAGGAAACTCCGCCAAAAACATTCAGTACTTC.

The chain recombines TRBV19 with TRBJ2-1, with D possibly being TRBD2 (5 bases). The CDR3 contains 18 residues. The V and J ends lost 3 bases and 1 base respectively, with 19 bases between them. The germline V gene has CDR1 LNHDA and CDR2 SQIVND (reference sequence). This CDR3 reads CASSINRVGSSSYNEQFF. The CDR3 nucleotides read TGTGCCAGTAGTATCAATAGGGTAGGGAGTAGTTCCTACAATGAGCAGTTCTTC.

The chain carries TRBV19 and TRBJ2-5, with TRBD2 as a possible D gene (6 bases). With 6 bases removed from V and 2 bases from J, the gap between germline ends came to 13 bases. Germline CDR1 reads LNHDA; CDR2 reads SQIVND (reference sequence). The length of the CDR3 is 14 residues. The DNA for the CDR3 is TGTGCCAGTAGCTTGGTGACTAGACAAGAGACCCAGTACTTC. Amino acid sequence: CASSLVTRQETQYF. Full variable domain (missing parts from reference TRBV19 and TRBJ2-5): DGGITQSPKYLFRKEGQNVTLSCEQNLNHDAMYWYRQDPGQGLRLIYYSQIVNDFQKGDIAEGYSVSREKKESFPLTVTSAQKNPTAFYLCASSLVTRQETQYFGPGTRLLVL.

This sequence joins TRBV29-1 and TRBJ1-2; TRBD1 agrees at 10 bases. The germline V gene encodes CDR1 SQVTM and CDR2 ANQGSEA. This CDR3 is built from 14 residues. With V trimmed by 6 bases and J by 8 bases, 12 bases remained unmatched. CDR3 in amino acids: CSVLGRQGAWGYTF. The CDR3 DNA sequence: TGCAGCGTCTTGGGGAGACAGGGGGCATGGGGCTACACCTTC.

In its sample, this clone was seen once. The CDR3 reads CASSLTDRFSGNTIYF. The CDR3 nucleotides are TGTGCCAGCAGTTTAACGGACAGATTCTCTGGAAACACCATATATTTT. The chain employs TRBV28 and TRBJ1-3; possible D gene TRBD1, 6 bases. The ends were cut back, 2 bases at V and 0 bases at J, with 11 bases in the middle. CDR1 and CDR2 from the germline V gene are MDHEN and SYDVKM. The CDR3 has 16 residues.

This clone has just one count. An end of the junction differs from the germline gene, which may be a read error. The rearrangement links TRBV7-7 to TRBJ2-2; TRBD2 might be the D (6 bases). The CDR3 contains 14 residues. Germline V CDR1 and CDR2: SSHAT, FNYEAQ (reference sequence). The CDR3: CASSPGSNTGELFF. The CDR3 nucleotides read TGTGCTAGCAGCCCCGGGAGTAACACCGGGGAGCTGTTTTTT.

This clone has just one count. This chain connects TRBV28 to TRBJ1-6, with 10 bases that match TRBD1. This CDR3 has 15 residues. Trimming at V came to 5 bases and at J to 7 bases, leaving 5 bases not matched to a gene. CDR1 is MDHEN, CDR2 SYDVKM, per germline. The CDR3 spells CASSTRQGANSPLHF. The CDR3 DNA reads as TGTGCCAGCAGTACAAGACAGGGGGCGAATTCACCCCTCCACTTT. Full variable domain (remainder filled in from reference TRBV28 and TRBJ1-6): DVKVTQSSRYLVKRTGEKVFLECVQDMDHENMFWYRQDPGLGLRLIYFSYDVKMKEKGDIPEGYSVSREKKERFSLILESASTNQTSMYLCASSTRQGANSPLHFGNGTRLTVT.

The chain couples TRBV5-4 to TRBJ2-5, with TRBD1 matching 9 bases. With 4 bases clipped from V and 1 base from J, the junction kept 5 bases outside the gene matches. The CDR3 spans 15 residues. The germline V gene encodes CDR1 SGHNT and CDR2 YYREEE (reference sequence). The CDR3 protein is CASSLDRGSQETQYF. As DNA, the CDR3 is TGTGCCAGCAGCCTGGACAGGGGATCCCAAGAGACCCAGTACTTC.

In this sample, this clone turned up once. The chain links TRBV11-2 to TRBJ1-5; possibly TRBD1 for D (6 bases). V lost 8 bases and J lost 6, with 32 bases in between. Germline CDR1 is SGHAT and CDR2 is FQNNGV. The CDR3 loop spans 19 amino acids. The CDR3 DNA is TGTGCCAGCCTCGACAATACCTGGGGGCCCTGGCAGGGCGGTCAGCCCCAGCATTTT. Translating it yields CASLDNTWGPWQGGQPQHF.

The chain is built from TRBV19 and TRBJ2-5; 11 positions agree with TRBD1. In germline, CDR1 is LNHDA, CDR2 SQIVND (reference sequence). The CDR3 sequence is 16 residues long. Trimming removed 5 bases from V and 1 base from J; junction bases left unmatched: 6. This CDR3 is CASSLFGTGGQETQYF. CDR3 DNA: TGTGCCAGTAGTCTCTTTGGGACAGGGGGCCAAGAGACCCAGTACTTC.

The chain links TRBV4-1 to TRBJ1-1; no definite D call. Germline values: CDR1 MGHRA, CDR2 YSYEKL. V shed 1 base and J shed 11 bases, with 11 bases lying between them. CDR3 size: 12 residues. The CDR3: CASSQGRGWAFF. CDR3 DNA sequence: TGCGCCAGCAGCCAAGGGAGAGGGTGGGCTTTCTTT.

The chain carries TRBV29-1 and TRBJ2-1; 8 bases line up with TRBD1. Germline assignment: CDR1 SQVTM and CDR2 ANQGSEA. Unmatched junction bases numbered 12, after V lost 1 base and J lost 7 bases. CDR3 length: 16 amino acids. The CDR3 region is CSVEGTGPFSVNEQFF. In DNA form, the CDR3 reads TGCAGCGTTGAAGGGACAGGGCCGTTTTCGGTGAATGAGCAGTTCTTC.

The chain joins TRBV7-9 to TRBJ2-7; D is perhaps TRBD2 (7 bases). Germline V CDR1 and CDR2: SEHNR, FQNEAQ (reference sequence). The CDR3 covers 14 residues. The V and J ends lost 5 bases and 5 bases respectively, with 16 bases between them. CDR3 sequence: CASSNPEGGHEQYV. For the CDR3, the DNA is TGTGCCAGCAGCAACCCGGAGGGGGGGCACGAGCAGTACGTC.

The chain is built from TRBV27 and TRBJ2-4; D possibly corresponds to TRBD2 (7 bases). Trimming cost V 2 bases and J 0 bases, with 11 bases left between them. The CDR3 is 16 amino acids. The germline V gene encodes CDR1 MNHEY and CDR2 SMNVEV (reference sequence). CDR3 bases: TGTGCCAGCAGTTTAAGGGGGGGGTTAGCCAAAAACATTCAGTACTTC. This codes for CASSLRGGLAKNIQYF.

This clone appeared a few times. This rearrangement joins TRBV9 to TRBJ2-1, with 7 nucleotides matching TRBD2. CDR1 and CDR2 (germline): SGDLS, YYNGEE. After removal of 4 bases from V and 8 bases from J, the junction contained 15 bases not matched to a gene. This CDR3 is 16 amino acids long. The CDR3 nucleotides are TGTGCCAGCAGCCCCATTAGGGCGGGAGAGTCTGATGAGCAGTTCTTC. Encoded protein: CASSPIRAGESDEQFF.

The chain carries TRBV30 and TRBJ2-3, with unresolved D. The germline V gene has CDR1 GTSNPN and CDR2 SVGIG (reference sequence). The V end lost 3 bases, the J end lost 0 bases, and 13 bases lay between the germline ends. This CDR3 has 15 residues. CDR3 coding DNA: TGTGCCTGGAGCCCTTGGCTCCCTAGCACAGATACGCAGTATTTT. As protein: CAWSPWLPSTDTQYF.

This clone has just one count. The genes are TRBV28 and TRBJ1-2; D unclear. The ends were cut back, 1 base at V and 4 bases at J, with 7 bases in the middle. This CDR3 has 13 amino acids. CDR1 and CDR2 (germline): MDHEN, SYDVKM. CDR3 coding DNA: TGTGCCAGCAGTTTATTAACCAGCTATGGCTACACCTTC. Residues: CASSLLTSYGYTF.

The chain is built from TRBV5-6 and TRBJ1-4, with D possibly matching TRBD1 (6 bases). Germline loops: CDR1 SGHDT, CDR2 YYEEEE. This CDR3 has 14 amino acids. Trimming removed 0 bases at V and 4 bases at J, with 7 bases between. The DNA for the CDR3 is TGTGCCAGCAGCTTGGCAGGGGTTAATGAAAAACTGTTTTTT. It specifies CASSLAGVNEKLFF.

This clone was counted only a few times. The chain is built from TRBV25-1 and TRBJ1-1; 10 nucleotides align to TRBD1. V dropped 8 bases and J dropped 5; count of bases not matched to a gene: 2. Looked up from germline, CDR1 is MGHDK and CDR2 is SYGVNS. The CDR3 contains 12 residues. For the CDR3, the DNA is TGTGCCAGCCGGGACAGGGGTACTGAAGCTTTCTTT. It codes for CASRDRGTEAFF.